A single T cell receptor beta chain is shown here with its context. The entry originates in a study of blood T cell repertoires in COVID-19. The wider study: COVID-19 samples from acute and convalescent phases originated in the United States, Italy and Spain.

Authors' data handling: Amplification from reference gene primers served as the basis for estimated nucleated cell counts. Assay: immunoSEQ multiplex PCR; the TCRdb copy retains only in-frame clones and omits some. V and J calls and clone size are those listed in that table; D and trimming were worked out from the DNA. The sample holds fewer than 350,000 clones; approximately 85% are singletons and the top ten take about 7%. The receptor's source is a human donor in a cohort sampled during active COVID-19. Sequencing was performed on peripheral blood.

The CDR3 DNA sequence: TGTGCCAGCAGCCCCGGGACAGTGGAAAAACTGTTTTTT. Translated, it gives CASSPGTVEKLFF. The rearrangement uses TRBV11-2 and TRBJ1-4; 7 bases line up with TRBD1. The J segment lost 8 bases and the V segment lost 5 bases, leaving 5 bases of the junction unmatched. The CDR3 extends over 13 amino acids. Germline-derived CDR1 and CDR2 are SGHAT and FQNNGV.